Below, 23 T cell receptor beta chains from the same sample are listed, as sequenced in a study of blood T cell repertoires in COVID-19. The repertoire was sequenced with immunoSEQ multiplex PCR; TCRdb's copy has only in-frame clones and lacks some. The sample records 150,000 to 200,000 clones, roughly 80% being singletons. Sample: peripheral blood. These receptors were obtained from a woman aged 25 to 39 with acute or convalescent COVID-19.

This clone has only a few counts. The chain employs TRBV28 and TRBJ2-3, with 10 positions matching TRBD2. The length of the CDR3 is 14 residues. Germline V lookup: CDR1 MDHEN, CDR2 SYDVKM. Losses at the gene ends were 7 bases for V and 3 bases for J; bases not matched to a gene: 4. Here the CDR3 reads CASNLAGATDTQYF. The CDR3 nucleotides are TGTGCCAGCAACCTAGCGGGAGCAACAGATACGCAGTATTTT.

V gene TRBV6-1 combines with J gene TRBJ2-3, with 8 bases aligning to TRBD2. The V segment lost 7 bases and the J segment 3 bases; nucleotides outside the gene matches: 12. This CDR3 is built from 16 residues. Germline V lookup: CDR1 MNHNS, CDR2 SASEGT. CDR3 nucleotides: TGTGCCAGCACTGAGGCCCGGGGGGGGCGAACAGATACGCAGTATTTT. This gives the protein CASTEARGGRTDTQYF.

The rearrangement joins TRBV30 to TRBJ2-1; 7 bases match TRBD1. Germline V lookup: CDR1 GTSNPN, CDR2 SVGIG (reference sequence). Losses at the gene ends were 3 bases for V and 6 bases for J; bases not matched to a gene: 14. This CDR3 is 16 amino acids long. The CDR3 protein is CAWRDRRGQFFNEQFF. The CDR3, as DNA: TGTGCCTGGAGGGACAGACGGGGACAGTTTTTCAATGAGCAGTTCTTC. Drawing the rest from reference TRBV30 and TRBJ2-1, the complete variable domain is SQTIHQWPATLVQPVGSPLSLECTVEGTSNPNLYWYRQAAGRGLQLLFYSVGIGQISSEVPQNLSASRPQDRQFILSSKKLLLSDSGFYLCAWRDRRGQFFNEQFFGPGTRLTVL.

This chain connects TRBV12-3 or TRBV12-4 to TRBJ1-2; unclear D gene. The CDR3 covers 13 residues. Trimming left V 8 bases short and J 8 bases short, with 18 bases between. This CDR3 reads CASEGRGGNGYTF. The DNA of the CDR3 is TGTGCCAGCGAAGGACGGGGTGGTAACGGCTACACCTTC.

V is TRBV5-4 and J is TRBJ1-2, with TRBD1 identical over 9 bases. The germline CDR1 and CDR2 sequences are SGHNT and YYREEE (reference sequence). The CDR3 totals 15 residues. V lost 0 bases, J lost 1 base, and 1 base stayed unmatched. The CDR3 region has the DNA TGTGCCAGCAGCTTGGGGACAGGGGTTAACTATGGCTACACCTTC. This translates into CASSLGTGVNYGYTF.

In nucleotides, the CDR3 is TGCGCCAGCAGCTTGGCCCGAGGCCTTACAGGGGAGAGCTCCTACGAGCAGTACTTC. Translation gives CASSLARGLTGESSYEQYF. The chain joins TRBV5-1 to TRBJ2-7; TRBD1 agrees at 7 bases. This CDR3 is built from 19 residues. Germline CDR1 is SGHRS and CDR2 is YFSETQ. Unmatched junction bases numbered 15, after V lost 0 bases and J lost 0 bases.

The V gene is TRBV6-5, the J gene TRBJ2-1; 11 nucleotides align to TRBD2. Germline CDR1 and CDR2: MNHEY and SVGAGI. CDR3 length: 15 amino acids. J lost 7 bases, V lost 6 bases, and 8 bases had no gene match. The CDR3 region has the DNA TGTGCCAGCAGCCAGACTAGCGGGGTTACTAATGAGCAGTTCTTC. Amino acids: CASSQTSGVTNEQFF.

This chain connects TRBV2 to TRBJ1-2; weak D call: TRBD1 (5 bases). Germline CDR1 reads SNHLY; CDR2 reads FYNNEI. This CDR3 comprises 13 residues. V lost 4 bases and J lost 8, with 14 bases in between. CDR3 sequence (DNA): TGTGCCAGCAGTGTCGGCAGGGCGGAGGGCTACACCTTC. Its translation is CASSVGRAEGYTF.

The chain combines TRBV7-9 with TRBJ2-1, with D perhaps matching TRBD1 (5 bases). V was clipped by 1 base and J by 3 bases, with 10 bases between them. The germline gives CDR1 SEHNR, CDR2 FQNEAQ (reference sequence). The CDR3 contains 15 residues. CDR3 in amino acids: CASSLESRVYNEQFF. CDR3 coding DNA: TGTGCCAGCAGCTTAGAGAGCAGGGTCTACAATGAGCAGTTCTTC.

V and J are TRBV9 and TRBJ2-5, with D hard to call. The V end lost 0 bases, the J end lost 5 bases, and 14 bases lay between the germline ends. This CDR3 has 15 amino acids. CDR1 and CDR2 (germline): SGDLS, YYNGEE. This CDR3 is CASSVGETRWETQYF. In DNA form, the CDR3 reads TGTGCCAGCAGCGTAGGAGAGACCAGGTGGGAGACCCAGTACTTC.

The chain couples TRBV30 to TRBJ1-5, with a tentative D call TRBD1 (6 bases). Germline lookup yields CDR1 GTSNPN and CDR2 SVGIG (reference sequence). There are 15 residues in the CDR3. The V end was cut by 5 bases, the J end by 4 bases, with 18 bases between. CDR3 residues: CAWRLAGQGNQPQHF. The CDR3 DNA reads TGTGCCTGGCGTCTGGCAGGGCAGGGGAATCAGCCCCAGCATTTT.

The rearrangement joins TRBV27 to TRBJ1-3, with D uncertain. CDR3 length equals 14 residues. Germline V gives CDR1 MNHEY, CDR2 SMNVEV (reference sequence). With 8 bases removed from V and 0 bases from J, the gap between germline ends came to 11 bases. DNA for the CDR3: TGTGCCAGCCAACAGAGCTTCTCTGGAAACACCATATATTTT. It encodes CASQQSFSGNTIYF.

The CDR3 loop reads CASSLSGGYNEQFF. In DNA form, the CDR3 reads TGTGCCAGCAGTTTAAGCGGGGGCTACAATGAGCAGTTCTTC. This chain uses TRBV7-9 with TRBJ2-1; TRBD2 matches 8 bases. CDR1 SEHNR and CDR2 FQNEAQ come from the germline V gene (reference sequence). The length of the CDR3 is 14 residues. Trimming removed 6 bases from V and 3 bases from J; junction bases left unmatched: 4.

V gene TRBV6-5 combines with J gene TRBJ1-2, with TRBD1 identical over 11 bases. Per the germline V gene, CDR1 is MNHEY and CDR2 is SVGAGI. The trim removed 7 bases at V and 7 bases at J, leaving 8 bases unmatched. This CDR3 spans 14 amino acids. As DNA, the CDR3 is TGTGCCAGCAATAAGGGACAGGGGGTATTTGGCTACACCTTC. Translated, it gives CASNKGQGVFGYTF.

This clone was detected a few times. V and J are TRBV11-3 and TRBJ2-2; 7 positions agree with TRBD2. The V gene's germline CDR1 is SGHNT and CDR2 YENEEA. V lost 5 bases to trimming and J lost 3 bases; unmatched junction nucleotides: 6. The length of the CDR3 is 15 residues. The CDR3: CASSPGGRDTGELFF. The CDR3 region has the DNA TGTGCCAGCAGCCCGGGGGGAAGGGACACCGGGGAGCTGTTTTTT.

The chain is built from TRBV9 and TRBJ1-2; D gene unclear. The CDR3 runs to 14 residues. V was trimmed by 0 bases and J by 7 bases, leaving 13 bases between them. Germline V lookup: CDR1 SGDLS, CDR2 YYNGEE. CDR3 sequence: CASSVESGLGGYTF. The CDR3, as DNA: TGTGCCAGCAGCGTAGAGTCGGGGTTGGGTGGCTACACCTTC.

The chain couples TRBV14 to TRBJ2-7, with D perhaps matching TRBD1 (6 bases). V lost 5 bases and J lost 3, with 8 bases in between. This CDR3 is 12 amino acids long. Germline CDR1 reads SGHDN; CDR2 reads FVKESK. CDR3 in DNA: TGTGCCAGCAGCGTACAGGGCTACGAGCAGTACTTC. Protein product: CASSVQGYEQYF.

The chain has TRBV7-9 and TRBJ1-5; 7 nucleotides align to TRBD1. Germline loops: CDR1 SEHNR, CDR2 FQNEAQ (reference sequence). The CDR3 length is 14 residues. Trimming at V came to 4 bases and at J to 7 bases, leaving 7 bases not matched to a gene. The CDR3 DNA sequence: TGTGCCAGCAGCTCTCCGGGACAGTACCAGCCCCAGCATTTT. This translates into CASSSPGQYQPQHF.

The rearrangement links TRBV5-4 to TRBJ1-1; D call uncertain. Germline CDR1 SGHNT, CDR2 YYREEE (reference sequence). V lost 3 bases to trimming and J lost 4 bases, with 10 bases between them. This CDR3 spans 13 amino acids. The chain's CDR3 is CASSSNIRTEAFF. The CDR3 DNA is TGTGCCAGCAGCTCAAACATACGCACTGAAGCTTTCTTT.

This clone was seen a handful of times. This chain links TRBV20-1 with TRBJ1-1; D not resolved. Germline V lookup: CDR1 DFQATT, CDR2 SNEGSKA (reference sequence). V dropped 1 base and J dropped 10 bases, with 10 bases sitting between them. The CDR3 sequence is 11 residues long. The CDR3 here is CSARVQVGAFF. CDR3 bases: TGCAGTGCTAGAGTGCAGGTAGGAGCTTTCTTT.

This rearrangement joins TRBV5-1 to TRBJ1-1, with 11 nucleotides matching TRBD1. This CDR3 contains 18 residues. The germline gives CDR1 SGHRS, CDR2 YFSETQ. With 0 bases clipped from V and 1 base from J, the junction kept 8 bases outside the gene matches. CDR3 nucleotides: TGCGCCAGCAGCTTGGGGGCCGGACAGGGGGCCTGGAACACTGAAGCTTTCTTT. The encoded protein is CASSLGAGQGAWNTEAFF.

This clone occurred once. The chain has TRBV13 and TRBJ2-3; 8 nucleotides align to TRBD1. V lost 6 bases and J lost 2; bases outside the gene matches: 10. The CDR3 is 16 residues long. From germline, CDR1 is PRHDT and CDR2 FYEKMQ (reference sequence). The CDR3 region is CASRAWDRTYTDTQYF. The CDR3 DNA reads as TGTGCCAGCAGAGCATGGGACAGGACATACACAGATACGCAGTATTTT.

The chain is built from TRBV7-8 and TRBJ1-1; 8 nucleotides align to TRBD1. The CDR3 extends over 15 amino acids. V lost 1 base to trimming and J lost 1 base; unmatched junction nucleotides: 2. The germline gives CDR1 SGHVS, CDR2 FQNEAQ. CDR3 nucleotides: TGTGCCAGCAGCTTAGGTGGGACAGGGAACACTGAAGCTTTCTTT. It encodes CASSLGGTGNTEAFF.